This passage covers 19 T cell receptor beta chains from one sample sequenced in a study of control samples from healthy donors and cancer patients. The repertoire was sequenced with immunoSEQ multiplex PCR; TCRdb's copy has only in-frame clones and lacks some. The sample contains 40,000 to 50,000 clones, 90% to 95% of which appear only once. Sequencing input: blood. The receptors come from a man between 60 and 75 years old in good health.

In its sample, this clone was seen once. V and J are TRBV13 and TRBJ2-2; tentatively, D is TRBD2 (6 bases). Trimming removed 8 bases from V and 5 bases from J, with 18 bases in between. Germline V gene data show CDR1 as PRHDT and CDR2 as FYEKMQ (reference sequence). The CDR3 is 15 amino acids. Written as DNA, the CDR3 is TGTGCCAGCCGGACCGGGAGCCTCCGGACCGGGGAGCTGTTTTTT. It translates to CASRTGSLRTGELFF.

J is TRBJ2-2 and V is TRBV5-1; maybe TRBD1 (5 bases). Trimming cost V 0 bases and J 7 bases, with 13 bases left between them. The CDR3 runs 15 residues. Germline values: CDR1 SGHRS, CDR2 YFSETQ. DNA for the CDR3: TGCGCCAGCAGCTTGGAGTGGGGCTCGGGCGGGGAGCTGTTTTTT. Translation gives CASSLEWGSGGELFF.

The chain uses TRBV10-2 and TRBJ1-5, with D unclear. The CDR3 contains 13 residues. Trimming left V 8 bases short and J 4 bases short, with 12 bases between. CDR1 WSHSY and CDR2 SAAADI come from the germline V gene. The chain's CDR3 is CASSTEGNQPQHF. The DNA for the CDR3 is TGCGCCAGCTCAACGGAGGGAAATCAGCCCCAGCATTTT.

This clone was picked up one time. The identical CDR3 is also encoded by other nucleotide sequences in the sample. The chain recombines TRBV5-4 with TRBJ2-5; D remains unclear. V lost 0 bases and J lost 1, with 7 bases in between. The CDR3 length is 14 residues. Germline V gene lookup returns CDR1 SGHNT and CDR2 YYREEE (reference sequence). CDR3 in DNA: TGTGCCAGCAGCTTGGGCGGTACCCAAGAGACCCAGTACTTC. This gives the protein CASSLGGTQETQYF.

The V call is TRBV19, the J call TRBJ2-5; 7 bases fit TRBD2. This CDR3 is built from 18 residues. Germline V gene sequence: CDR1 LNHDA, CDR2 SQIVND (reference sequence). V was clipped by 4 bases and J by 1 base; unmatched bases: 15. CDR3 residues: CASSTSGRGRSSQETQYF. The CDR3 coding sequence is TGTGCCAGTAGTACGTCGGGGAGGGGAAGGTCGAGCCAAGAGACCCAGTACTTC.

CDR3 nucleotide sequence: TGTGCCAGCAGTGACCGGCCGGGACAGCCCCAGCATTTT. This translates into CASSDRPGQPQHF. This chain joins TRBV6-4 and TRBJ1-5, with D hard to call. The CDR3 sequence is 13 residues long. Germline CDR1 is MRHNA and CDR2 is SNTAGT. V lost 2 bases and J lost 7, with 9 bases in between.

The chain links TRBV7-9 to TRBJ1-4; 8 nucleotides align to TRBD1. The CDR3 totals 15 residues. In germline, CDR1 is SEHNR, CDR2 FQNEAQ (reference sequence). The V and J ends lost 1 base and 3 bases, in that order; junction bases with no gene match: 1. The CDR3 region is CASSLGTGPNEKLFF. The CDR3, as DNA: TGTGCCAGCAGCTTAGGGACAGGGCCTAATGAAAAACTGTTTTTT.

This clone was found a few times. CDR3 sequence (DNA): TGTGCCAGCAGGCGACAGGCCTACGAGCAGTACTTC. Residues: CASRRQAYEQYF. This chain links TRBV6-5 with TRBJ2-7; a weak D match, TRBD1 (6 bases). Trimming shortened V by 6 bases and J by 2 bases, and 8 bases separated the two germline ends. Per germline, CDR1 MNHEY and CDR2 SVGAGI. The CDR3 sequence is 12 residues long.

The genes are TRBV19 and TRBJ1-4; 7 bases align to TRBD1. Germline CDR1 LNHDA, CDR2 SQIVND (reference sequence). V gave up 5 bases and J gave up 4 bases; unmatched junction bases: 1. The CDR3 is 13 amino acids. CDR3 residues: CASSGQVNEKLFF. The CDR3 region has the DNA TGTGCCAGTAGTGGACAGGTTAATGAAAAACTGTTTTTT.

V gene TRBV7-9 combines with J gene TRBJ2-3, with a weak D call TRBD2 (5 bases). The length of the CDR3 is 13 residues. V was clipped by 5 bases and J by 5 bases, with 11 bases between them. From germline, CDR1 is SEHNR and CDR2 FQNEAQ (reference sequence). The chain's CDR3 is CASSLGAVDTQYF. CDR3 coding DNA: TGTGCCAGCAGCCTAGGAGCGGTAGATACGCAGTATTTT.

The J gene is TRBJ1-1, the V gene TRBV9, with no clear D. The CDR3 length is 12 residues. Trimming pared 3 bases from V and 5 bases from J, leaving 8 bases between. CDR1 and CDR2 from the germline V gene are SGDLS and YYNGEE. CDR3: CASSGSHTEAFF. CDR3 bases: TGTGCCAGCAGCGGGTCCCATACTGAAGCTTTCTTT.

The chain is built from TRBV3-1 (or the pseudogene TRBV3-2) and TRBJ2-5; D is ambiguous. Trimming pared 1 base from V and 8 bases from J, leaving 14 bases between. The length of the CDR3 is 14 residues. The germline gives CDR1 LGHDT, CDR2 YNNKEL (reference sequence). The CDR3 DNA reads TGTGCCAGCAGCCAAGTTGGATGGGTTACCACCCAGTACTTC. Its protein product is CASSQVGWVTTQYF.

The J gene is TRBJ1-5, the V gene TRBV5-1, with 9 bases matching TRBD1. Germline V CDR1 and CDR2: SGHRS, YFSETQ. Unmatched junction bases numbered 0, after V lost 1 base and J lost 1 base. This CDR3 is built from 15 residues. Written as DNA, the CDR3 is TGCGCCAGCAGCTTGACAGGGGGCAGCAATCAGCCCCAGCATTTT. It translates to CASSLTGGSNQPQHF.

The chain is built from TRBV28 and TRBJ1-4, with D perhaps TRBD1 (5 bases). The CDR3 is 15 amino acids. V lost 7 bases and J lost 5, with 17 bases in between. Germline CDR1 and CDR2: MDHEN and SYDVKM. In DNA, the CDR3 is TGTGCCAGCACTAAGTCGGGGGGATGGAATGAAAAACTGTTTTTT. Residues: CASTKSGGWNEKLFF.

This chain joins TRBV7-4 and TRBJ2-7, with D perhaps matching TRBD1 (6 bases). The V gene's germline CDR1 is SGHVT and CDR2 SQSDAQ. CDR3 length: 15 amino acids. The V gene lost 1 base and the J gene lost 3 bases, with 13 bases spanning the gap. The CDR3 here is CASSLGGLVFYEQYF. For the CDR3, the DNA is TGTGCCAGCAGCTTAGGGGGGCTGGTATTCTACGAGCAGTACTTC.

The chain is built from TRBV24-1 and TRBJ2-5, with a weak D call TRBD1 (5 bases). CDR1 is KGHDR, CDR2 SFDVKD, per germline. The CDR3 covers 14 residues. V was cut by 7 bases and J by 3 bases, with 14 bases left in between. The CDR3 spells CATSGLSREETQYF. The CDR3 DNA follows: TGTGCCACCAGCGGTTTGAGCAGGGAAGAGACCCAGTACTTC.

This chain joins TRBV19 and TRBJ2-3, with 7 bases lining up with TRBD1. After removal of 7 bases from V and 1 base from J, the junction contained 5 bases not matched to a gene. The CDR3 sequence is 14 residues long. Germline CDR1 reads LNHDA; CDR2 reads SQIVND (reference sequence). CDR3 DNA sequence: TGTGCCAGTACCTGGACAGGCCGCACAGATACGCAGTATTTT. Translated, it gives CASTWTGRTDTQYF.

This clone came up once. This chain uses TRBV2 with TRBJ2-7, with D perhaps TRBD1 (6 bases). The V gene lost 9 bases and the J gene lost 0 bases, with 18 bases spanning the gap. This CDR3 region has 15 residues. Per the germline V gene, CDR1 is SNHLY and CDR2 is FYNNEI. The CDR3 region has the DNA TGTGCCAGGAGACTCGGGACACCTGGCTCCTACGAGCAGTACTTC. As protein: CARRLGTPGSYEQYF.

This sequence joins TRBV5-5 and TRBJ2-5; 7 nucleotides line up with TRBD2. CDR3 length: 14 residues. V was clipped by 3 bases and J by 4 bases; unmatched bases: 6. The germline V gene has CDR1 SGHKS and CDR2 YYEKEE (reference sequence). CDR3 nucleotide sequence: TGTGCCAGCAGCTCCATTGGGGGGGTAGAGACCCAGTACTTC. Its translation is CASSSIGGVETQYF.